This TCR beta chain was profiled in a study of blood T cell repertoires in COVID-19. Whole-study context: The United States, Italy and Spain supplied acute and convalescent COVID-19 samples. From T cells, B-cell-depleted T cells, or PBMCs came the material, which was cDNA or gDNA.

Authors' data handling: Amplifying reference gene primers gave estimates of nucleated cell counts. Generated by immunoSEQ multiplex PCR, the TCRdb table keeps only in-frame clones and is missing some. Clonal size and the V and J genes are those of that table, whereas D and trimming came from the DNA. Of more than 85,000 clones listed, roughly 90% are singletons. CDR3 length: 9 amino acids. Germline trimming cut 9 bases from V and 12 bases from J; bases unmatched to any gene: 4. Germline V gene lookup returns CDR1 LNHNV and CDR2 YYDKDF (reference sequence). Sequenced sample: peripheral blood. The chain has TRBV15 and TRBJ2-5, with 7 bases lining up with TRBD2. This TCR came from an older man with acute or convalescent COVID-19. The CDR3 nucleotides are TGTGCCACGGTGACTAGCAAGTACTTC. Its protein product is CATVTSKYF. Supplemented by reference TRBV15 and TRBJ2-5, the full variable domain reads DAMVIQNPRYQVTQFGKPVTLSCSQTLNHNVMYWYQQKSSQAPKLLFHYYDKDFNNEADTPDNFQSRRPNTSFCFLDIRSPGLGDTAMYLCATVTSKYFGPGTRLLVL.